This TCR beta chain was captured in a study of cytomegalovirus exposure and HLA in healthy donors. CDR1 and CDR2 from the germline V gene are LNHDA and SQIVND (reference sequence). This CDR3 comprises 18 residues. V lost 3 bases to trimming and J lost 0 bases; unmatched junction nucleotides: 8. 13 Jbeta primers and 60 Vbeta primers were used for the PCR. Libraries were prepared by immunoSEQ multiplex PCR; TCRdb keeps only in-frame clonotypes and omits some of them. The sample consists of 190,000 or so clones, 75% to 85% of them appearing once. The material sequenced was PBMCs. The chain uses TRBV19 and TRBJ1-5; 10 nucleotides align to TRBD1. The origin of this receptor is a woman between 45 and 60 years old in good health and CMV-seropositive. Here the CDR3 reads CASSIIGTGAYSNQPQHF. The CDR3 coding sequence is TGTGCCAGTAGTATTATAGGGACAGGGGCTTATAGCAATCAGCCCCAGCATTTT.